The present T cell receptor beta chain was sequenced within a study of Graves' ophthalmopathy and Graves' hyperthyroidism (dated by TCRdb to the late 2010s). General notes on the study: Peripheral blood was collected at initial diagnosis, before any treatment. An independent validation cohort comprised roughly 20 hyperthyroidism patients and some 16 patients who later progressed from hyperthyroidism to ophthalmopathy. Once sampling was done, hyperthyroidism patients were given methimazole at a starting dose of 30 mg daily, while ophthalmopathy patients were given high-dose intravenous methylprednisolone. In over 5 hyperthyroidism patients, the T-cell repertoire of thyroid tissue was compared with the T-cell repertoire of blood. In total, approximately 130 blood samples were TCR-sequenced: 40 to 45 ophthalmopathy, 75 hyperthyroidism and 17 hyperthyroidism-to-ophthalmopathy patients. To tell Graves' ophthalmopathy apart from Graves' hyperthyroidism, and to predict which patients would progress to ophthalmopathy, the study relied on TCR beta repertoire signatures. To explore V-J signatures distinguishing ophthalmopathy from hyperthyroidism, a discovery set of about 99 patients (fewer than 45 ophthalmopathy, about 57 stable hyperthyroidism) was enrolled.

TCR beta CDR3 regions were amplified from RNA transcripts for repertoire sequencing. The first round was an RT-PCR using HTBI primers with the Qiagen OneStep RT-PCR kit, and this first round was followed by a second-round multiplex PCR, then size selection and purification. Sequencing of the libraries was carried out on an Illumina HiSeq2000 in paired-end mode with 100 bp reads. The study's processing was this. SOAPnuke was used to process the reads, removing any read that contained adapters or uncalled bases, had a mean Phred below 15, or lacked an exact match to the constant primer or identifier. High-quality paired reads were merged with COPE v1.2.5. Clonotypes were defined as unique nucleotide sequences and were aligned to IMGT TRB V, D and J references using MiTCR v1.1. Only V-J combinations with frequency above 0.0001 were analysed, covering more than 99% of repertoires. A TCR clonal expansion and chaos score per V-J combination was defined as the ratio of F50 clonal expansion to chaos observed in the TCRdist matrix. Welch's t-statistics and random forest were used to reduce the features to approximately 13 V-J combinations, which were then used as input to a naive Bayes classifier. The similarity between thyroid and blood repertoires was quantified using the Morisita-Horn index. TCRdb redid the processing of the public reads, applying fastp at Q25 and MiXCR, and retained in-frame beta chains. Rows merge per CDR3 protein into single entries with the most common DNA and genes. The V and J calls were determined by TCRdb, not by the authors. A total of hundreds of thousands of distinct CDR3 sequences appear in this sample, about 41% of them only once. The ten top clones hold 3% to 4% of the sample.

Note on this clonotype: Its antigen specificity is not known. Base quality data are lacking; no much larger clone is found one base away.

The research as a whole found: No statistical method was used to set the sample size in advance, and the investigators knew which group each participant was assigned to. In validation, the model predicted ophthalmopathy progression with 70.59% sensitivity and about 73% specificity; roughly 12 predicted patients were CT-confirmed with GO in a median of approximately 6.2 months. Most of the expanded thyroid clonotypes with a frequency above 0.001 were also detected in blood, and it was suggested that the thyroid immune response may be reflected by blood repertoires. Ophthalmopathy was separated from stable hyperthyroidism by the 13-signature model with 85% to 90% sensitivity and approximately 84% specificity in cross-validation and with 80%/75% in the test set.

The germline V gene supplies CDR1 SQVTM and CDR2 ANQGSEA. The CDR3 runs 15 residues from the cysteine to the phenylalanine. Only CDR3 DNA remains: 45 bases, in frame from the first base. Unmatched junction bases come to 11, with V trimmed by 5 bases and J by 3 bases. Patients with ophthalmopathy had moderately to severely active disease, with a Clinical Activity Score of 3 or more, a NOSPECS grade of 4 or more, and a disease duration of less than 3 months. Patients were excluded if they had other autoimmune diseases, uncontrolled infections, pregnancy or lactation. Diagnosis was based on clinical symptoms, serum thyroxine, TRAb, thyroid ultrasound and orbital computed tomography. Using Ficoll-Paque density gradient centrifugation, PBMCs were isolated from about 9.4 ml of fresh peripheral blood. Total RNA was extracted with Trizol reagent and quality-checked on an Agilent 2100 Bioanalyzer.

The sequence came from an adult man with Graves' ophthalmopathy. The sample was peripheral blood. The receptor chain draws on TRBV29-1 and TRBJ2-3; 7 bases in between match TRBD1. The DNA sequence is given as TGCAGCGTTCCTGGGACAGTTCAGGCTACAGATACGCAGTATTTT. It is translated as CSVPGTVQATDTQYF.